This T cell receptor (beta chain) was identified in a study of CD8 T cells in Susac syndrome. Trimming stripped 7 bases from V and 4 bases from J, with 10 bases between. In germline, CDR1 is SGHAT, CDR2 FQNNGV. The CDR3 loop spans 12 amino acids. The authors reverse transcribed roughly 0.5 to 1 ug RNA with random hexamers. The CDR3 of TCR beta was amplified by immunoSEQ multiplex PCR across 54 Vbeta and 13 Jbeta. TCRdb reprocessed the immunoSEQ multiplex PCR reads via MiXCR and lists one record per CDR3 protein. In the table there are 78,000 or so distinct CDR3 sequences, about 95% of which are singletons. The multiple sclerosis control cohort comprised treatment-naive individuals presenting with stable or active relapsing-remitting disease. TEMRA cells were FACS-enriched and CD8+ and CD4+ T cells negatively isolated.

The rearrangement links TRBV11-2 to TRBJ1-1; D is unclear. Input material: CD8+ T cells from PBMCs. This TCR was sampled from a human donor with multiple sclerosis. For the CDR3, the DNA is TGTGCCAGCACCCCCCCGGGCACTGAAGCTTTCTTT. Encoded protein: CASTPPGTEAFF.